A single T cell receptor (beta chain) is shown here with its context. Its antigen is currently unknown. These data belong to a study of cytomegalovirus exposure and HLA in healthy donors. Study-level results: DRB1 showed the most TCR associations and HLA-C the fewest in a later analysis, as rates varied by HLA locus. Reportedly, TCR beta sequences accurately predicted HLA-A and HLA-B alleles in most subjects.

The study ran its PCR with 60 Vbeta and 13 Jbeta primers. Method: immunoSEQ multiplex PCR; TCRdb's copy keeps in-frame clones and lacks some. The table includes 150,000 to 170,000 clones, around 81% detected once. V lost 3 bases to trimming and J lost 6 bases; unmatched junction nucleotides: 5. There are 15 residues in the CDR3. From germline, CDR1 is ENHRY and CDR2 SYGVKD. The TCR originated in a woman in her forties in good health and CMV-seropositive. The sequenced sample consisted of PBMCs. V is TRBV10-3 and J is TRBJ1-5, with 10 bases that match TRBD1. CDR3 DNA: TGTGCCATCAGTGACCGACAGGGGGCAGTTCAGCCCCAGCATTTT. Its translation is CAISDRQGAVQPQHF.